The 32 T cell receptor beta chains below come from one sample, sequenced in a study of a mutant IDH1 vaccine in newly diagnosed glioma. Repertoires were generated with immunoSEQ multiplex PCR, while TCRdb's copy carries only in-frame clones and drops some. Here the sample spans 60,000 to 65,000 clones, around four fifths being singletons. Their target antigens are unknown. The time point denotes: week 35, safety follow-up. Vaccine doses each comprised 300 ug of mutant IDH1 20-mer peptide, with topical imiquimod. The sequences come from PBMCs, collected from a glioma patient whose treatment included an IDH1 peptide vaccine. The source is a man younger than 45 with glioma.

The gene calls are TRBV10-3 and TRBJ1-1; D is undetermined. V was cut by 7 bases and J by 1 base, with 10 bases left in between. This CDR3 is built from 13 residues. The germline CDR1 and CDR2 sequences are ENHRY and SYGVKD. The CDR3, as DNA: TGTGCCATCACAAGGGCCGAGAACACTGAAGCTTTCTTT. This translates into CAITRAENTEAFF.

The DNA for the CDR3 is TGTGCCAGCAGCAGACATTCAACACGACTTGAGGGGAGCATTCAGTACTTC. This gives the protein CASSRHSTRLEGSIQYF. The gene calls are TRBV28 and TRBJ2-4; D might be TRBD1 or TRBD2, each matching 5 bases. This CDR3 spans 17 amino acids. Trimming stripped 6 bases from V and 9 bases from J, with 27 bases between. Germline V lookup: CDR1 MDHEN, CDR2 SYDVKM.

This chain joins TRBV7-9 and TRBJ2-1; possibly TRBD1 for D (7 bases). The CDR3 has 17 residues. The ends were cut back, 3 bases at V and 5 bases at J, with 20 bases in the middle. In germline, CDR1 is SEHNR, CDR2 FQNEAQ (reference sequence). CDR3 sequence reads: CASSFPGGQGKDNEQFF. CDR3 nucleotides: TGTGCCAGCAGCTTCCCAGGGGGGCAGGGAAAAGACAATGAGCAGTTCTTC.

This clone came up once. The rearrangement uses TRBV18 and TRBJ2-7, with 8 bases identical to TRBD1. From germline, CDR1 is KGHSH and CDR2 LQKENI. This CDR3 is built from 15 residues. J was trimmed by 3 bases and V by 4 bases; bases with no gene match: 8. Here the CDR3 DNA reads TGTGCCAGCTCACTAAAGACAGGGGATCACTACGAGCAGTACTTC. Translating gives CASSLKTGDHYEQYF.

This rearrangement joins TRBV10-2 to TRBJ2-1; 12 bases map to TRBD2. Germline loops: CDR1 WSHSY, CDR2 SAAADI. The junction had 3 bases not matched to a gene; V was cut back by 6 bases and J by 6 bases. This CDR3 is built from 14 residues. The CDR3 region is CASSTGLAGNEQFF. The DNA of the CDR3 is TGCGCCAGCAGCACGGGACTAGCGGGCAATGAGCAGTTCTTC.

The rearrangement uses TRBV28 and TRBJ1-2, with D possibly being TRBD1 (6 bases). Germline assignment: CDR1 MDHEN and CDR2 SYDVKM. The CDR3 is 14 residues long. V lost 7 bases to trimming and J lost 3 bases, with 15 bases between them. The DNA for the CDR3 is TGTGCCAGCACCCCGGAAGGGGGTTACTATGGCTACACCTTC. Translation: CASTPEGGYYGYTF.

The CDR3 reads CASSWQSRPYEQYF. CDR3 sequence (DNA): TGTGCCAGCAGTTGGCAATCAAGGCCCTACGAGCAGTACTTC. The V gene is TRBV28, the J gene TRBJ2-7; D not certain. Deletions cut 4 bases from V and 2 bases from J, with 12 bases between. The length of the CDR3 is 14 residues. Per germline, CDR1 MDHEN and CDR2 SYDVKM.

The J gene is TRBJ2-3, the V gene TRBV9; 8 nucleotides line up with TRBD1. The CDR3 length is 15 residues. The germline V gene has CDR1 SGDLS and CDR2 YYNGEE. The V gene end was trimmed by 7 bases and the J gene end by 4 bases; junction bases not matched to a gene: 11. CDR3 in amino acids: CASALTGAGADTQYF. The CDR3 region has the DNA TGTGCCAGCGCGTTGACAGGGGCTGGGGCAGATACGCAGTATTTT.

The J gene is TRBJ1-6, the V gene TRBV9, with 7 bases that match TRBD1. The length of the CDR3 is 16 residues. J gave up 9 bases and V 3 bases, and 12 bases lay outside the gene matches. Looked up from germline, CDR1 is SGDLS and CDR2 is YYNGEE. The CDR3 nucleotides read TGTGCCAGCAGCGCAGGATCGGGACAGCGAGGTTCACCCCTCCACTTT. Translating gives CASSAGSGQRGSPLHF.

The chain combines TRBV10-2 with TRBJ2-3; 8 bases align to TRBD1. The V and J ends lost 5 bases and 1 base, in that order; junction bases with no gene match: 2. This CDR3 has 14 amino acids. Looked up from germline, CDR1 is WSHSY and CDR2 is SAAADI. The DNA for the CDR3 is TGCGCCAGCAGTACGACAGGGGGCACAGATACGCAGTATTTT. This encodes CASSTTGGTDTQYF.

The chain links TRBV18 to TRBJ2-3, with a weak D call TRBD1 (5 bases). Germline V CDR1 and CDR2: KGHSH, LQKENI. V lost 2 bases and J lost 0, with 9 bases in between. The CDR3 is 15 amino acids. As DNA, the CDR3 is TGTGCCAGCTCACCATCGACAGTTAGCACAGATACGCAGTATTTT. Protein: CASSPSTVSTDTQYF.

The table lists this clone with a few counts. V gene TRBV7-9 combines with J gene TRBJ1-1; 7 positions agree with TRBD1. Germline CDR1 SEHNR, CDR2 FQNEAQ (reference sequence). After removal of 1 base from V and 11 bases from J, the junction contained 4 bases not matched to a gene. The CDR3 loop spans 12 amino acids. CDR3 nucleotide sequence: TGTGCCAGCAGCTTAGAACAGGGGAACGCTTTCTTT. Its translation: CASSLEQGNAFF.

The genes are TRBV18 and TRBJ1-4; 9 bases fit TRBD1. The germline CDR1 and CDR2 sequences are KGHSH and LQKENI. The CDR3 covers 16 residues. J lost 7 bases, V lost 4 bases, and 10 bases had no gene match. The CDR3 DNA reads TGTGCCAGCTCACGCTCAACAGGGGGCGCCGGTGAAAAACTGTTTTTT. Translated: CASSRSTGGAGEKLFF.

V usage is TRBV5-1 and J usage is TRBJ2-3; D unresolved. The length of the CDR3 is 13 residues. The V gene lost 2 bases and the J gene lost 1 base, with 5 bases spanning the gap. Germline values: CDR1 SGHRS, CDR2 YFSETQ. Here the CDR3 DNA reads TGCGCCAGCAGCTTTCAGCGCACAGATACGCAGTATTTT. It encodes CASSFQRTDTQYF. The whole variable domain, remainder taken from reference TRBV5-1 and TRBJ2-3, is KAGVTQTPRYLIKTRGQQVTLSCSPISGHRSVSWYQQTPGQGLQFLFEYFSETQRNKGNFPGRFSGRQFSNSRSEMNVSTLELGDSALYLCASSFQRTDTQYFGPGTRLTVL.

This clone was recorded only once. The chain is built from TRBV6-1 and TRBJ2-7, with 8 positions matching TRBD1. Germline CDR1 reads MNHNS; CDR2 reads SASEGT. Trimming at V came to 1 base and at J to 0 bases, leaving 11 bases not matched to a gene. This CDR3 has 18 amino acids. The CDR3 spells CASSEGTGNFFSSYEQYF. CDR3 nucleotides: TGTGCCAGCAGTGAAGGGACAGGGAACTTCTTTAGCTCCTACGAGCAGTACTTC.

Only one count was recorded for this clone. The V call is TRBV29-1, the J call TRBJ2-7; TRBD1 matches at 11 bases. Per germline, CDR1 SQVTM and CDR2 ANQGSEA. The CDR3 spans 14 residues. The junction had 10 bases not matched to a gene; V was cut back by 7 bases and J by 5 bases. The CDR3 nucleotides are TGCAGCGCCTTACGTGGACAGGGGGCCAACGAGCAGTACTTC. Its protein is CSALRGQGANEQYF.

J is TRBJ2-5 and V is TRBV5-1, with TRBD2 matching over 7 bases. Germline V lookup: CDR1 SGHRS, CDR2 YFSETQ. The V segment lost 4 bases and the J segment 5 bases; nucleotides outside the gene matches: 8. CDR3 length equals 14 residues. CDR3 DNA: TGCGCCAGCAGCCCAGGACTGGGGGGGGAGACCCAGTACTTC. Its protein is CASSPGLGGETQYF.

This chain links TRBV19 with TRBJ1-2; D is perhaps TRBD1 (6 bases). Germline V gene lookup returns CDR1 LNHDA and CDR2 SQIVND (reference sequence). Trimming left V 2 bases short and J 7 bases short, with 14 bases between. The CDR3 sequence is 14 residues long. CDR3 protein: CASSIWSGDVGYTF. The CDR3 bases are TGTGCCAGTAGTATATGGTCAGGGGACGTTGGCTACACCTTC.

The rearrangement links TRBV5-4 to TRBJ2-7; 7 bases match TRBD2. CDR1 and CDR2 (germline): SGHNT, YYREEE (reference sequence). The V and J ends lost 0 bases and 4 bases, in that order; junction bases with no gene match: 4. The CDR3 consists of 14 residues. The CDR3 DNA reads as TGTGCCAGCAGCTTGGTCGGGGGGAGGTACGAGCAGTACTTC. Amino acids: CASSLVGGRYEQYF.

V usage is TRBV7-8 and J usage is TRBJ1-1, with D possibly matching TRBD1 (6 bases). The germline V gene has CDR1 SGHVS and CDR2 FQNEAQ. Trimming took 2 bases from V and 4 from J, leaving 17 bases between them. The CDR3 is 16 amino acids. CDR3 bases: TGTGCCAGCAGCTTAACCATAGAACAGGGAGGCACTGAAGCTTTCTTT. Encoded protein: CASSLTIEQGGTEAFF.

The V and J genes are TRBV5-1 and TRBJ1-1; D not resolved. Trimming left V 4 bases short and J 1 base short, with 20 bases between. The CDR3 covers 17 residues. Germline CDR1 is SGHRS and CDR2 is YFSETQ. CDR3: CASSAEGWASWNTEAFF. Written as DNA, the CDR3 is TGCGCCAGCAGCGCGGAGGGATGGGCCAGTTGGAACACTGAAGCTTTCTTT.

This chain joins TRBV2 and TRBJ1-6, with TRBD1 as a possible D gene (6 bases). With 7 bases removed from V and 7 bases from J, the gap between germline ends came to 17 bases. Germline CDR1 and CDR2: SNHLY and FYNNEI. The CDR3 contains 15 residues. The chain's CDR3 is CASNKGRTDNSPLHF. In nucleotides, the CDR3 is TGTGCCAGCAACAAAGGGCGGACAGACAATTCACCCCTCCACTTT. The entire variable domain, with the rest obtained from reference TRBV2 and TRBJ1-6, is as follows: EPEVTQTPSHQVTQMGQEVILRCVPISNHLYFYWYRQILGQKVEFLVSFYNNEISEKSEIFDDQFSVERPDGSNFTLKIRSTKLEDSAMYFCASNKGRTDNSPLHFGNGTRLTVT.

The CDR3 DNA sequence: TGTGCCAGCAGTTTAGGGGCGCATAGGGCTAATGAAAAACTGTTTTTT. Protein product: CASSLGAHRANEKLFF. This sequence joins TRBV27 and TRBJ1-4; TRBD1 is a possible D gene (5 bases). Trimming took 2 bases from V and 3 from J, leaving 13 bases between them. Germline CDR1 is MNHEY and CDR2 is SMNVEV (reference sequence). The CDR3 is made up of 16 amino acids.

The chain joins TRBV27 to TRBJ1-2, with TRBD1 matching over 12 bases. The CDR3 is 14 amino acids. The V segment lost 5 bases and the J segment 14 bases; nucleotides outside the gene matches: 12. Germline values: CDR1 MNHEY, CDR2 SMNVEV (reference sequence). The CDR3 region is CASSPLGQGASETF. DNA of the CDR3: TGTGCCAGCAGTCCATTGGGACAGGGGGCCTCAGAGACCTTC.

This chain joins TRBV27 and TRBJ1-1, with D unclear. CDR1 and CDR2 from the germline V gene are MNHEY and SMNVEV (reference sequence). CDR3 length: 14 residues. V was pared by 0 bases and J by 4 bases, with 9 bases between. The CDR3 bases are TGTGCCAGCAGTTTATCGAAGGGATCCACTGAAGCTTTCTTT. It yields the protein CASSLSKGSTEAFF.

The chain uses TRBV5-1 and TRBJ2-1; the match to TRBD1 covers 7 bases. CDR3 length equals 15 residues. The trim removed 5 bases at V and 7 bases at J, leaving 12 bases unmatched. Germline CDR1 reads SGHRS; CDR2 reads YFSETQ. Written as DNA, the CDR3 is TGCGCCAGCAGTTCAGGGGGACACCCTCGGAATGAGCAGTTCTTC. Encoded protein: CASSSGGHPRNEQFF.

The gene calls are TRBV7-2 and TRBJ2-7; D might be TRBD2 (6 bases). Germline V gene sequence: CDR1 SGHTA, CDR2 FQGNSA. The CDR3 is 16 residues long. V lost 3 bases and J 0 bases, leaving 15 bases between the germline ends. The CDR3 sequence: CASSLGLRTHSYEQYF. The CDR3, as DNA: TGTGCCAGCAGCTTGGGACTGAGGACTCACTCCTACGAGCAGTACTTC.

The V call is TRBV4-1, the J call TRBJ1-3; D gene unclear. Germline CDR1 MGHRA, CDR2 YSYEKL. CDR3 size: 16 residues. Trimming removed 4 bases at V and 0 bases at J, with 13 bases between. As DNA, the CDR3 is TGCGCCAGCAGCCCATCGAGTCGGAGCTCTGGAAACACCATATATTTT. Amino acid sequence: CASSPSSRSSGNTIYF.

This chain links TRBV9 with TRBJ2-4; D could derive from TRBD1 or TRBD2 (5 bases each). The CDR3 contains 14 residues. V shed 2 bases and J shed 6 bases, with 12 bases lying between them. CDR1 is SGDLS and CDR2 is YYNGEE in the germline V gene. The CDR3 DNA is TGTGCCAGCAGCGTTGACGCAGGGACAAACATTCAGTACTTC. Amino acid sequence: CASSVDAGTNIQYF.

The chain recombines TRBV27 with TRBJ2-2, with TRBD1 as a possible D gene (5 bases). The CDR3 sequence is 14 residues long. CDR1 MNHEY and CDR2 SMNVEV come from the germline V gene (reference sequence). V dropped 6 bases and J dropped 8 bases, with 16 bases sitting between them. The CDR3 DNA follows: TGTGCCAGCAGCCTATTGGGGCTCTCGGGGGAGCTGTTTTTT. Amino acid sequence: CASSLLGLSGELFF.

The chain is built from TRBV6-5 and TRBJ2-1; 7 bases fit TRBD1. After removal of 6 bases from V and 8 bases from J, the junction contained 10 bases not matched to a gene. The CDR3 length is 14 residues. Germline CDR1 reads MNHEY; CDR2 reads SVGAGI. Here the CDR3 reads CASRQPGQYHEQFF. The CDR3 DNA is TGTGCCAGCAGGCAACCGGGACAGTACCATGAGCAGTTCTTC.

DNA for the CDR3: TGTGCCAGCAGCCGAGGACAGAACACTGAAGCTTTCTTT. Its protein is CASSRGQNTEAFF. The chain has TRBV11-1 and TRBJ1-1, with D possibly matching TRBD1 (5 bases). CDR1 is SGHAT and CDR2 is FQDESV in the germline V gene (reference sequence). V lost 5 bases and J 1 base, leaving 8 bases between the germline ends. The CDR3 sequence is 13 residues long. Drawing the rest from reference TRBV11-1 and TRBJ1-1, the complete variable domain is EAEVAQSPRYKITEKSQAVAFWCDPISGHATLYWYRQILGQGPELLVQFQDESVVDDSQLPKDRFSAERLKGVDSTLKIQPAELGDSAMYLCASSRGQNTEAFFGQGTRLTVV.